The 30 T cell receptor beta chains given below trace back to one sample, sequenced in a study of beta chain features in type 1 diabetes. Every isolated RNA sample was fully reverse transcribed, so sequencing captured expressed TCRB transcripts. The method was immunoSEQ multiplex PCR; TCRdb's version includes in-frame clones alone and lacks a portion of them. Of under 450,000 clones in the sample, around 14% were seen once. Sequencing was performed on naive CD4+ T cells from blood. The source of these receptors is a man aged 25 to 40 in good health.

This clone came up a few times. This rearrangement joins TRBV12-5 to TRBJ2-3; no clear D. Trimming took off 5 bases at V and 4 bases at J, with 19 bases between the two ends. There are 16 residues in the CDR3. Germline V gene sequence: CDR1 LGHNT, CDR2 FRNRAP. The CDR3 protein is CASGTTTVAGADTQYF. Here the CDR3 DNA reads TGTGCTAGTGGTACCACGACTGTTGCTGGTGCAGATACGCAGTATTTT.

A few counts support this clone. The V and J genes are TRBV30 and TRBJ1-1; no firm D call. The V gene lost 5 bases and the J gene lost 2 bases, with 9 bases spanning the gap. The CDR3 consists of 12 residues. Germline assignment: CDR1 GTSNPN and CDR2 SVGIG (reference sequence). The CDR3 DNA is TGTGCCTGGGGATTAATAAACACTGAAGCTTTCTTT. Protein sequence: CAWGLINTEAFF.

The chain carries TRBV7-9 and TRBJ1-2; D is uncertain. The CDR3 length is 13 residues. Germline CDR1 reads SEHNR; CDR2 reads FQNEAQ (reference sequence). V was pared by 3 bases and J by 4 bases, with 9 bases between. The chain's CDR3 is CASSLLDGYGYTF. The CDR3 coding sequence is TGTGCCAGCAGCTTGCTAGATGGCTATGGCTACACCTTC.

The chain has TRBV27 and TRBJ1-2, with unresolved D. From germline, CDR1 is MNHEY and CDR2 SMNVEV (reference sequence). The CDR3 consists of 12 residues. The V gene lost 5 bases and the J gene lost 4 bases, with 8 bases spanning the gap. The CDR3: CASSSLSYGYTF. The CDR3 DNA sequence: TGTGCCAGCAGTAGTCTGAGCTATGGCTACACCTTC.

The CDR3 sequence: CASSGTSGRYNEQFF. DNA of the CDR3: TGCGCCAGCAGCGGGACTAGCGGGAGGTACAATGAGCAGTTCTTC. This chain links TRBV5-1 with TRBJ2-1; TRBD2 matches at 15 bases. Trimming took 4 bases from V and 4 from J; bases not matched to a gene: 0. This CDR3 is built from 15 residues. CDR1 is SGHRS and CDR2 is YFSETQ in the germline V gene.

The sample holds a few counts of this clone. V is TRBV5-4 and J is TRBJ2-7; D gene ambiguous. V dropped 5 bases and J dropped 5 bases, with 14 bases sitting between them. The germline V gene encodes CDR1 SGHNT and CDR2 YYREEE (reference sequence). The CDR3 has 13 amino acids. This CDR3 is CASSLPAGDEQYF. The CDR3 DNA reads as TGTGCCAGCAGTCTCCCAGCCGGCGACGAGCAGTACTTC.

Remarks on this clone: At the DNA level, this CDR3 is encoded by other sequences in the same sample as well. The rearrangement uses TRBV7-9 and TRBJ2-1, with 7 bases fitting TRBD1. Trimming at V came to 5 bases and at J to 0 bases, leaving 4 bases not matched to a gene. The CDR3 is 15 amino acids. The germline CDR1 and CDR2 sequences are SEHNR and FQNEAQ (reference sequence). CDR3 coding DNA: TGTGCCAGCAGCCTCAGGGGGAGCTCCTACAATGAGCAGTTCTTC. Its protein product is CASSLRGSSYNEQFF.

The chain carries TRBV9 and TRBJ2-2; a possible D gene is TRBD2 (5 bases). The V gene's germline CDR1 is SGDLS and CDR2 YYNGEE. The CDR3 has 16 residues. Trimming cost V 0 bases and J 2 bases, with 11 bases left between them. The CDR3 sequence: CASSVAVAPNTGELFF. Written as DNA, the CDR3 is TGTGCCAGCAGCGTAGCTGTAGCGCCTAACACCGGGGAGCTGTTTTTT.

The rearrangement joins TRBV15 to TRBJ2-2; possibly TRBD1 for D (6 bases). From germline, CDR1 is LNHNV and CDR2 YYDKDF (reference sequence). The CDR3 covers 15 residues. Trimming stripped 3 bases from V and 1 base from J, with 9 bases between. As DNA, the CDR3 is TGTGCCACCAGCAGTGACAGGATGAACACCGGGGAGCTGTTTTTT. It codes for CATSSDRMNTGELFF.

V and J are TRBV29-1 and TRBJ1-5, with D perhaps TRBD1 (5 bases). Germline V CDR1 and CDR2: SQVTM, ANQGSEA. V lost 7 bases and J 7 bases, leaving 11 bases between the germline ends. There are 11 residues in the CDR3. Here the CDR3 reads CSGGASQPQHF. CDR3 bases: TGCAGCGGCGGGGCTAGCCAGCCCCAGCATTTT.

This clone was counted only a few times. The V and J genes are TRBV18 and TRBJ2-5; D may match TRBD1 or TRBD2 (6 bases each). The germline V gene has CDR1 KGHSH and CDR2 LQKENI. Trimming cost V 2 bases and J 5 bases, with 9 bases left between them. CDR3 length: 13 amino acids. The CDR3: CASSPSGGETQYF. CDR3 bases: TGTGCCAGCTCACCATCCGGGGGCGAGACCCAGTACTTC.

This clone was detected a few times. V and J are TRBV9 and TRBJ1-4, with D maybe TRBD1 (6 bases). The CDR3 is 13 residues long. Germline V gene sequence: CDR1 SGDLS, CDR2 YYNGEE. V lost 3 bases, J lost 5 bases, and 8 bases lay in between. CDR3 in DNA: TGTGCCAGCAGCGGTGGGACAAATGAAAAACTGTTTTTT. It specifies CASSGGTNEKLFF. Supplemented by reference TRBV9 and TRBJ1-4, the full variable domain reads DSGVTQTPKHLITATGQRVTLRCSPRSGDLSVYWYQQSLDQGLQFLIQYYNGEERAKGNILERFSAQQFPDLHSELNLSSLELGDSALYFCASSGGTNEKLFFGSGTQLSVL.

The chain uses TRBV15 and TRBJ1-3; D is undetermined. Trimming removed 1 base at V and 0 bases at J, with 10 bases between. Per germline, CDR1 LNHNV and CDR2 YYDKDF (reference sequence). This CDR3 has 16 residues. The CDR3 spells CATSRGTGNSGNTIYF. DNA of the CDR3: TGTGCCACCAGCAGAGGGACGGGAAACTCTGGAAACACCATATATTTT.

This rearrangement joins TRBV7-2 to TRBJ2-7; D unclear. CDR3 size: 13 residues. Per germline, CDR1 SGHTA and CDR2 FQGNSA. V was trimmed by 5 bases and J by 2 bases, leaving 10 bases between them. The CDR3: CASSPQTTYEQYF. CDR3 in DNA: TGTGCCAGCAGCCCTCAGACAACCTACGAGCAGTACTTC.

This clone turned up a few times. The chain links TRBV30 to TRBJ2-3; 9 bases are a match to TRBD2. There are 15 residues in the CDR3. Germline V gene sequence: CDR1 GTSNPN, CDR2 SVGIG (reference sequence). The trim removed 4 bases at V and 4 bases at J, leaving 9 bases unmatched. The CDR3: CAWKVSGRISDTQYF. The CDR3, as DNA: TGTGCCTGGAAGGTTAGCGGGAGAATTTCAGATACGCAGTATTTT.

This chain uses TRBV6-1 with TRBJ2-7; D is possibly TRBD1 or TRBD2 (5 bases each). CDR3 size: 13 residues. The V and J ends lost 2 bases and 9 bases respectively, with 14 bases between them. Germline CDR1 is MNHNS and CDR2 is SASEGT. The CDR3 reads CASSERGPSSQYV. The CDR3 nucleotides read TGTGCCAGCAGTGAAAGGGGACCGTCTTCGCAGTACGTC.

The chain has TRBV4-1 and TRBJ2-5, with 9 bases aligning to TRBD1. J gave up 4 bases and V 6 bases, and 3 bases lay outside the gene matches. Looked up from germline, CDR1 is MGHRA and CDR2 is YSYEKL. This CDR3 has 13 amino acids. The CDR3 here is CASRKTGGETQYF. In DNA form, the CDR3 reads TGCGCCAGCAGGAAGACAGGGGGAGAGACCCAGTACTTC.

A word on this clone: This sample includes further DNA sequences coding for the same CDR3. The CDR3 DNA is TGTGCCTGGAGTGTATTAGGGGGTTCAGATGAGCAGTTCTTC. Protein product: CAWSVLGGSDEQFF. The chain couples TRBV30 to TRBJ2-1; D is possibly TRBD1 (6 bases). CDR1 is GTSNPN and CDR2 is SVGIG in the germline V gene (reference sequence). Deletions cut 0 bases from V and 8 bases from J, with 14 bases between. This CDR3 comprises 14 residues.

This clone was seen more than once but under ten times. The rearrangement links TRBV18 to TRBJ1-4; D is ambiguous. The CDR3 covers 16 residues. Trimming removed 3 bases at V and 10 bases at J, with 21 bases between. Germline CDR1 is KGHSH and CDR2 is LQKENI. CDR3 DNA sequence: TGTGCCAGCTCACCCAAAGGCGACCCAGCGATCGGAAAACTGTTTTTT. Amino acids: CASSPKGDPAIGKLFF.

This clone has only a few counts. The chain has TRBV7-2 and TRBJ2-1; 10 bases match TRBD2. This CDR3 contains 15 residues. Looked up from germline, CDR1 is SGHTA and CDR2 is FQGNSA. The ends lost 5 bases at V and 10 bases at J; junction bases unmatched: 11. The CDR3 loop is CASSPSSGRAFEQFF. CDR3 coding DNA: TGTGCCAGCAGCCCGTCGAGCGGGAGGGCCTTCGAGCAGTTCTTC.

This clone has more than one count but fewer than ten. The V gene is TRBV25-1, the J gene TRBJ2-3; 7 bases agree with TRBD2. This CDR3 is built from 14 residues. The trim removed 1 base at V and 6 bases at J, leaving 4 bases unmatched. The germline V gene encodes CDR1 MGHDK and CDR2 SYGVNS. The CDR3 region has the DNA TGTGCCAGCAGTGAATGGGAGGGTCAGGATACGCAGTATTTT. Encoded protein: CASSEWEGQDTQYF.

This chain links TRBV4-2 with TRBJ2-5, with 7 bases identical to TRBD1. The CDR3 consists of 14 residues. V was clipped by 0 bases and J by 13 bases; unmatched bases: 11. Per germline, CDR1 LGHNA and CDR2 YNFKEQ. CDR3 DNA sequence: TGTGCCAGCAGCCAAGATCAGGGACAGTCCTCGTTGTACTTC. Translated: CASSQDQGQSSLYF.

The CDR3 DNA reads TGTGCTAGTGGTTTGGTACTGGGGACAGGGGTCTACAATGAGCAGTTCTTC. Encoded protein: CASGLVLGTGVYNEQFF. The chain has TRBV12-5 and TRBJ2-1, with TRBD1 identical over 10 bases. V lost 0 bases, J lost 3 bases, and 5 bases stayed unmatched. Germline-derived CDR1 and CDR2 are LGHNT and FRNRAP. This CDR3 region has 17 residues. Using reference TRBV12-5 and TRBJ2-1 for the parts outside the CDR3, the full variable domain is DARVTQTPRHKVTEMGQEVTMRCQPILGHNTVFWYRQTMMQGLELLAYFRNRAPLDDSGMPKDRFSAEMPDATLATLKIQPSEPRDSAVYFCASGLVLGTGVYNEQFFGPGTRLTVL.

The chain couples TRBV4-3 to TRBJ2-4; TRBD2 matches at 10 bases. The CDR3 is 16 residues long. The ends lost 1 base at V and 5 bases at J; junction bases unmatched: 5. Looked up from germline, CDR1 is LGHNA and CDR2 is YSLEER. The CDR3 region is CASSQGTSGNQNIQYF. CDR3 in DNA: TGCGCCAGCAGCCAAGGGACTAGCGGAAATCAAAACATTCAGTACTTC.

A few counts support this clone. The chain joins TRBV7-9 to TRBJ1-5; 7 bases map to TRBD1. The germline gives CDR1 SEHNR, CDR2 FQNEAQ (reference sequence). The CDR3 contains 15 residues. The V and J ends lost 4 bases and 6 bases, in that order; junction bases with no gene match: 9. CDR3 amino acids: CASSSKPGGSQPQHF. The CDR3 nucleotides are TGTGCCAGCAGCTCTAAGCCAGGGGGGAGTCAGCCCCAGCATTTT.

This clone was counted between two and nine times. This sequence joins TRBV9 and TRBJ2-5, with TRBD2 matching 11 bases. Germline V gene data show CDR1 as SGDLS and CDR2 as YYNGEE. The CDR3 consists of 17 residues. V shed 0 bases and J 5 bases; nucleotides not matched to a gene: 9. CDR3 sequence (DNA): TGTGCCAGCAGCGTAGATCTAGCGGGAGGAATTAAGGAGACCCAGTACTTC. This gives the protein CASSVDLAGGIKETQYF.

In this sample, this clone turned up a few times. The rearrangement joins TRBV7-9 to TRBJ2-7; D call uncertain. The CDR3 has 12 amino acids. CDR1 and CDR2 from the germline V gene are SEHNR and FQNEAQ (reference sequence). Trimming left V 1 base short and J 2 bases short, with 3 bases between. The CDR3: CASSLEPYEQYF. The CDR3 DNA follows: TGTGCCAGCAGCTTAGAGCCCTACGAGCAGTACTTC.

J is TRBJ2-2 and V is TRBV5-4; D is undetermined. The CDR3 has 13 amino acids. Germline V gives CDR1 SGHNT, CDR2 YYREEE (reference sequence). The V gene lost 4 bases and the J gene lost 2 bases, with 6 bases spanning the gap. CDR3 DNA sequence: TGTGCCAGCAGCCCCCGCAACACCGGGGAGCTGTTTTTT. It yields the protein CASSPRNTGELFF.

This clone has more than one count but fewer than ten. This CDR3 reads CASSKGGLVSEETQYF. In DNA form, the CDR3 reads TGTGCCAGCAGCAAAGGGGGACTAGTTTCGGAAGAGACCCAGTACTTC. The genes are TRBV21-1 and TRBJ2-5; the table's D call of TRBD2 was not tested on the DNA. TRBV21-1 has pseudogene status. The CDR3 has 16 amino acids.

The sample holds a few counts of this clone. The J gene is TRBJ1-2, the V gene TRBV9, with D maybe TRBD1 (6 bases). The CDR3 consists of 15 residues. Germline V gene data show CDR1 as SGDLS and CDR2 as YYNGEE. Trimming removed 0 bases at V and 7 bases at J, with 16 bases between. The CDR3 loop is CASSVANRAESGYTF. As DNA, the CDR3 is TGTGCCAGCAGCGTAGCGAACAGGGCCGAAAGTGGCTACACCTTC.